This entry concerns a single TCR beta chain. These data originate in a study of blood T cell repertoires in COVID-19. Study-wide context: Collection of acute and convalescent COVID-19 samples took place in the United States, Italy and Spain.

Germline V lookup: CDR1 KGHDR, CDR2 SFDVKD. With 7 bases removed from V and 1 base from J, the gap between germline ends came to 12 bases. The CDR3 is made up of 14 amino acids. Generated by immunoSEQ multiplex PCR, the TCRdb table keeps only in-frame clones and is missing some. Of roughly 78,000 clones listed, roughly 86% are singletons. Sample: peripheral blood. This clonotype originated in an older woman with acute or convalescent COVID-19. This chain links TRBV24-1 with TRBJ2-5, with a possible D match to TRBD1 (6 bases). As DNA, the CDR3 is TGTGCCACCAGCCCGGGGACAACCCAAGAGACCCAGTACTTC. Its translation is CATSPGTTQETQYF.